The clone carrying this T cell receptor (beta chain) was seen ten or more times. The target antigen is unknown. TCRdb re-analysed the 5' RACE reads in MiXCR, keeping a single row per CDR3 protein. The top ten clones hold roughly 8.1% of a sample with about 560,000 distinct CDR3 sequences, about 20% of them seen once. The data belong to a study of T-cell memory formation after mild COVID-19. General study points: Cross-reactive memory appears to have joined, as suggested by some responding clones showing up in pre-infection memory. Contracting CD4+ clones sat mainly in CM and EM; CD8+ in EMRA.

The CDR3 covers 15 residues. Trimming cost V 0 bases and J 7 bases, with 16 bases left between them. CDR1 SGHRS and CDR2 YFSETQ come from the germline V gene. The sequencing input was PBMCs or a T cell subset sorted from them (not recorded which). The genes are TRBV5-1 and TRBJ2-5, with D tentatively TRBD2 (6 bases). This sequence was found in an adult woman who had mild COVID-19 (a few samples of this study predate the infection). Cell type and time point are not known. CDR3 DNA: TGCGCCAGCAGCTTGGACGGGAGCGAGTTGGGGACCCAGTACTTC. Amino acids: CASSLDGSELGTQYF.